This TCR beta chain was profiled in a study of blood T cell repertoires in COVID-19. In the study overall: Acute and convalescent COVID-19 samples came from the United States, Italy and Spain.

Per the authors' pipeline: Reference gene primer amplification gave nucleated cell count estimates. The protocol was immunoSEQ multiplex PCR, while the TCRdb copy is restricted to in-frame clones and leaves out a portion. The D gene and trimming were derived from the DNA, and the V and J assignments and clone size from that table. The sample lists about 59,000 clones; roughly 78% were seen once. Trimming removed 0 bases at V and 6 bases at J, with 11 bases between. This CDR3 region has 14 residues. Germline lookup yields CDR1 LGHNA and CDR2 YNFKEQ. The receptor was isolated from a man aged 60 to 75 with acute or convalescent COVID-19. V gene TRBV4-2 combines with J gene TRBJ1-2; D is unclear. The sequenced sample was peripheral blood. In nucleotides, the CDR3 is TGTGCCAGCAGCCAAGATCGACCGGAGGATGGCTACACCTTC. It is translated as CASSQDRPEDGYTF.